This entry features one T cell receptor (beta chain) sequence. Its target is unknown. The data derive from a study of response to subunit inactivated influenza vaccine. Study-wide points: Authors suggested few new T cells are recruited by each seasonal influenza vaccination.

Unmatched junction bases numbered 8, after V lost 0 bases and J lost 2 bases. There are 18 residues in the CDR3. The V gene's germline CDR1 is LNHNV and CDR2 YYDKDF (reference sequence). In TCRdb, the RT-PCR reads were re-called with MiXCR into one record per CDR3 protein. This table holds a few hundred thousand distinct CDR3 sequences, 6% to 9% found once. The clonotype comes from a man aged 45-69 years who received an inactivated influenza vaccine. Sample: PBMCs from blood, taken around 2 years after vaccination. The chain couples TRBV15 to TRBJ2-3; 10 bases map to TRBD2. The CDR3 region is CATSRDRLAGGSTDTQYF. The CDR3 DNA is TGTGCCACCAGCAGAGATCGGTTAGCGGGGGGATCCACAGATACGCAGTATTTT.